This TCR beta chain derives from a study of T cell responses to AZD1222 COVID-19 vaccine (dated by TCRdb to the early 2020s). Concerning the study at large: AZD1222 recipients with second doses at about 4 weeks or about 12 weeks were pooled, because spike-specific TCR depth and breadth did not differ between schedules. Trial participants were enrolled by age into subgroups of 18-55, 56-69 and 70-plus years, and about 150, 27 and 61 TCR-sequenced participants, respectively, were included in these subgroups. A total of 233 trial participants underwent TCR sequencing, of whom around 210 had received two doses of AZD1222 and 26 had received two doses of the MenACWY control vaccine. Findings and caveats that apply to the study as a whole: Because no samples from the day 14 peak response were available, repertoires could be characterized only after the peak T cell response. Reportedly, close to half of the unique spike-specific TCRs recognized epitopes lying outside the regions that are mutated in the B.1.351 and B.1.1.7 variants. CD4 TCRs associated with the vaccine covered the entire spike protein, and the dominant responses were in regions 160-218 and 743-854. The 56-69-year group was small, and its depth increase did not reach significance, likely because of low power. Participants were mostly white British, with more females than males. The authors suggested clonal diversity may have been underestimated. Only 5 to 7 AZD1222 recipients were SARS-CoV-2 seropositive at baseline, limiting conclusions about previously exposed vaccinees. Spike-specific TCR breadth and depth rose significantly after two AZD1222 doses compared with day 0 and with MenACWY recipients.

The time point label corresponds to: baseline before first vaccination. Samples from vaccinated people were obtained from the UK trials COV001 and COV002, which included a single-blind randomized controlled phase 2/3 trial of AZD1222 (ChAdOx1 nCoV-19) in healthy adults. Trial participant PBMC samples were collected at day 0 and day 28 after the second dose for TCRbeta chain sequencing. The CDR3 regions of human TCRbeta chains were analyzed by immunosequencing. As for the original processing: Repertoire TCRs were checked for matches against a reference library of SARS-CoV-2-specific TCRs that had been generated using the MIRA antigen-specificity platform. Breadth was defined as the fraction of unique TCRs that were SARS-CoV-2-associated, and depth was defined as the fraction of total T cells that were SARS-CoV-2-associated. Using the MIRA data, each spike-specific TCR was assigned both to the spike region to which the TCR was reactive and to a CD4 or CD8 class. Log10-transformed breadth and depth values were compared by one-way ANOVA with Sidak's multiple comparisons tests. TCRdb mirrors the immuneACCESS table, restricted to in-frame sequences. Some clones are absent from its copies; in checked studies, under half trace to an unresolved V gene, and the reason for the others is unknown. V and J calls plus clone size are reproduced from that table; the DNA served to infer D and trimming. Counted in this sample were 70,000 to 90,000 clones; approximately 91% of them appeared once. Of the sample, under 3% is held by the ten largest clones.

On this clone itself: Its antigen is still unknown. Base qualities are not provided; no much larger clone lies one nucleotide away.

The sequenced sample was peripheral blood, obtained on day 0 of AZD1222 vaccination. The sequence was collected from an adult in good health.

The sequenced DNA is TGCGCCAGCAGCTCCTCAGGGGGCATGAACTATGGCTACACCTTC. This is translated as CASSSSGGMNYGYTF. Recombination connected TRBV5-1 to TRBJ1-2, with 8 central nucleotides matching TRBD1. Looking up the germline V gene yields CDR1 SGHRS and CDR2 YFSETQ. Germline trimming: 3 bases from V, 2 bases from J; junction bases outside gene matches: 6. Spanning cysteine to phenylalanine, the CDR3 consists of 15 amino acids. The only DNA kept is the CDR3, 45 bases in frame from the first base. Here the CDR3 is joined to the reference TRBV5-1 and TRBJ1-2 genes, and the full variable domain is: KAGVTQTPRYLIKTRGQQVTLSCSPISGHRSVSWYQQTPGQGLQFLFEYFSETQRNKGNFPGRFSGRQFSNSRSEMNVSTLELGDSALYLCASSSSGGMNYGYTFGSGTRLTVV.